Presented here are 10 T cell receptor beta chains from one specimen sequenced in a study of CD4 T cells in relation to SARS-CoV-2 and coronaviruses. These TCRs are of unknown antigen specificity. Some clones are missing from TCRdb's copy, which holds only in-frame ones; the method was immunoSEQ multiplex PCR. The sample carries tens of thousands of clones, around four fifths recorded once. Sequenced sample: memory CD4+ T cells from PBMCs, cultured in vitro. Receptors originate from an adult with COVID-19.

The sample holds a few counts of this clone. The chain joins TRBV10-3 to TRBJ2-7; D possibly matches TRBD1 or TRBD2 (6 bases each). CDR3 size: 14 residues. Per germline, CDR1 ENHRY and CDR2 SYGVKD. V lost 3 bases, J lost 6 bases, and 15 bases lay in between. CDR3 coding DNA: TGTGCCATCAGTGACATGTCGGAGGGGGGCGAGCAGTACTTC. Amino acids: CAISDMSEGGEQYF.

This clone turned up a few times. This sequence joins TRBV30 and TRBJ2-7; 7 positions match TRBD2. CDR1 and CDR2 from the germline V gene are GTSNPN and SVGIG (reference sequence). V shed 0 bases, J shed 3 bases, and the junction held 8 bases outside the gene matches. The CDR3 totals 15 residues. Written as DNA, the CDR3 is TGTGCCTGGAGTGTACGAGGGAGGGGATACTACGAGCAGTACTTC. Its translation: CAWSVRGRGYYEQYF.

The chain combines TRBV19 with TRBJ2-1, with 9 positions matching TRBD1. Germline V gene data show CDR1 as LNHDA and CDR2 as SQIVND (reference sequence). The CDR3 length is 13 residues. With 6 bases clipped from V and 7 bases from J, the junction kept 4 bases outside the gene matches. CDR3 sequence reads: CASRQGAVNEQFF. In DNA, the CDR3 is TGTGCCAGTAGACAGGGGGCCGTTAATGAGCAGTTCTTC. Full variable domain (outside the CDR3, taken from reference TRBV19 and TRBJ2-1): DGGITQSPKYLFRKEGQNVTLSCEQNLNHDAMYWYRQDPGQGLRLIYYSQIVNDFQKGDIAEGYSVSREKKESFPLTVTSAQKNPTAFYLCASRQGAVNEQFFGPGTRLTVL.

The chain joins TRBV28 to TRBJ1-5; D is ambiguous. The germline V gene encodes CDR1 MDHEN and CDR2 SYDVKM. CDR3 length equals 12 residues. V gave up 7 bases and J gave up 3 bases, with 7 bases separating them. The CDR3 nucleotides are TGTGCCAGCACCCAGGTCAATCAGCCCCAGCATTTT. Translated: CASTQVNQPQHF.

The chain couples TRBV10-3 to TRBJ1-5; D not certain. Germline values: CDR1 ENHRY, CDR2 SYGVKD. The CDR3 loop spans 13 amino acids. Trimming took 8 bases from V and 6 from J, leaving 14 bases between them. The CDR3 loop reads CAIGSGIGQPQHF. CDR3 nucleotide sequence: TGTGCCATCGGTTCCGGGATTGGTCAGCCCCAGCATTTT.

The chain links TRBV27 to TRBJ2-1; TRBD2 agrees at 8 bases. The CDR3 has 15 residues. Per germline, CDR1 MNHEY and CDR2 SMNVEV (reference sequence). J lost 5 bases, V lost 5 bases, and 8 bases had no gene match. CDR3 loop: CASSPREGPDNEQFF. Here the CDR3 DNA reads TGTGCCAGCAGTCCCCGGGAGGGCCCGGACAATGAGCAGTTCTTC.

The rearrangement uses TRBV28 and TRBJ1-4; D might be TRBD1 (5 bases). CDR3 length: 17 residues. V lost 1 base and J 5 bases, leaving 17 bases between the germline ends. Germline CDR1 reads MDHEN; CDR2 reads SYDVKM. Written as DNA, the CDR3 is TGTGCCAGCAGTTTATCGGGACCACGGGGCAGGAATGAAAAACTGTTTTTT. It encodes CASSLSGPRGRNEKLFF.

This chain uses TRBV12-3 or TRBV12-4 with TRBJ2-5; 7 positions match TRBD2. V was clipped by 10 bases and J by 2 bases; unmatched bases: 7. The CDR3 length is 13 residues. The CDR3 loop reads CATTSRTQETQYF. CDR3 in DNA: TGTGCCACGACTAGCCGAACGCAAGAGACCCAGTACTTC.

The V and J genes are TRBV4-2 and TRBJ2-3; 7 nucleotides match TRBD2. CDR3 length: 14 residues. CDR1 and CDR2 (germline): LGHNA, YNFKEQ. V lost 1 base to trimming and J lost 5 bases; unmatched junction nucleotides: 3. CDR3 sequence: CASSQAREEDTQYF. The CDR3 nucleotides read TGTGCCAGCAGCCAAGCCCGGGAGGAAGATACGCAGTATTTT.

CDR3 loop: CASSYDYTGELFF. The DNA for the CDR3 is TGTGCCAGCAGTTACGACTACACCGGGGAGCTGTTTTTT. The chain links TRBV6-5 to TRBJ2-2; D gene uncertain. This CDR3 is built from 13 residues. The V gene lost 2 bases and the J gene lost 3 bases, with 4 bases spanning the gap. Per germline, CDR1 MNHEY and CDR2 SVGAGI.